This T cell receptor beta chain stems from a study of cytomegalovirus exposure and HLA in healthy donors. Trimming at V came to 4 bases and at J to 5 bases, leaving 9 bases not matched to a gene. CDR3 length: 15 residues. Looked up from germline, CDR1 is MNHNS and CDR2 is SASEGT. 13 Jbeta primers and 60 Vbeta primers were used for the PCR. The method was immunoSEQ multiplex PCR; TCRdb's version includes in-frame clones alone and lacks a portion of them. The table lists fewer than 250,000 clones, around 90% of them singletons. What was sequenced was PBMCs. V is TRBV6-1 and J is TRBJ2-7; 9 nucleotides match TRBD2. The source of this sequence is a boy aged 2 to 10 in good health and CMV-seronegative. The CDR3 loop is CASSAAGGHGNEQYF. CDR3 coding DNA: TGTGCCAGCAGTGCCGCGGGGGGGCACGGGAACGAGCAGTACTTC.